These 8 T cell receptor beta chains were sequenced from one sample in a study of CD4+ T cells in melanoma. TCRdb's table, derived via immunoSEQ multiplex PCR, lists solely in-frame clones and lacks some. The data show some 110,000 clones, with roughly 90% seen just once and 3.3% held by the top ten. Material for sequencing was peripheral blood. These receptors were taken from a human donor with melanoma.

The genes are TRBV27 and TRBJ2-1, with 8 bases fitting TRBD2. The CDR3 consists of 16 residues. CDR1 and CDR2 from the germline V gene are MNHEY and SMNVEV (reference sequence). The V gene end was trimmed by 2 bases and the J gene end by 3 bases; junction bases not matched to a gene: 6. The CDR3: CASSLLRGGVYNEQFF. The CDR3 region has the DNA TGTGCCAGCAGTTTACTCCGGGGGGGTGTCTACAATGAGCAGTTCTTC.

V usage is TRBV28 and J usage is TRBJ1-2; a weak D match, TRBD1 (6 bases). V dropped 7 bases and J dropped 7 bases, with 16 bases sitting between them. The germline V gene encodes CDR1 MDHEN and CDR2 SYDVKM. This CDR3 spans 13 amino acids. The CDR3: CASINSRGFGYTF. The DNA for the CDR3 is TGTGCCAGCATTAATAGCAGGGGCTTTGGCTACACCTTC.

The genes are TRBV5-1 and TRBJ2-5, with 10 bases aligning to TRBD2. Losses at the gene ends were 0 bases for V and 5 bases for J; bases not matched to a gene: 7. The CDR3 covers 16 residues. CDR1 is SGHRS and CDR2 is YFSETQ in the germline V gene. The CDR3 here is CASSLGGSGRRETQYF. CDR3 nucleotide sequence: TGCGCCAGCAGCTTGGGCGGTAGCGGGAGGAGGGAGACCCAGTACTTC.

DNA for the CDR3: TGTGCCAGCAGTCAACGACAGGGTAGGCCCTATAATTCACCCCTCCACTTT. It translates to CASSQRQGRPYNSPLHF. This chain connects TRBV28 to TRBJ1-6, with 7 positions matching TRBD1. The CDR3 consists of 17 residues. Germline CDR1 reads MDHEN; CDR2 reads SYDVKM. J gave up 2 bases and V 5 bases, and 9 bases lay outside the gene matches.

The rearrangement uses TRBV7-2 and TRBJ2-2; 7 bases line up with TRBD1. The CDR3 has 16 residues. V was clipped by 6 bases and J by 4 bases; unmatched bases: 11. Germline loops: CDR1 SGHTA, CDR2 FQGNSA. CDR3 bases: TGTGCCAGCAGTCAAGACAGGGCGTTTCCCACCGGGGAGCTGTTTTTT. Translation: CASSQDRAFPTGELFF.

J is TRBJ2-5 and V is TRBV30; 10 nucleotides line up with TRBD1. Trimming removed 5 bases from V and 1 base from J; junction bases left unmatched: 1. Per the germline V gene, CDR1 is GTSNPN and CDR2 is SVGIG (reference sequence). This CDR3 contains 13 residues. The CDR3 is CAWGTGVQETQYF. For the CDR3, the DNA is TGTGCCTGGGGGACAGGGGTCCAAGAGACCCAGTACTTC.

The genes are TRBV29-1 and TRBJ2-5; D gene uncertain. CDR3 length equals 14 residues. The V end lost 4 bases, the J end lost 4 bases, and 16 bases lay between the germline ends. CDR1 and CDR2 from the germline V gene are SQVTM and ANQGSEA. CDR3 region: CSVVSLPAAETQYF. The CDR3 nucleotides read TGCAGCGTTGTAAGCCTCCCGGCGGCAGAGACCCAGTACTTC.

A single count supports this clone. J is TRBJ2-3 and V is TRBV7-3; unclear D gene. V was cut by 5 bases and J by 6 bases, with 12 bases left in between. The CDR3 consists of 13 residues. Germline values: CDR1 SGHTA, CDR2 FQGTGA. CDR3 protein: CASSPPEADTQYF. CDR3 DNA sequence: TGTGCCAGCAGCCCCCCAGAAGCGGATACGCAGTATTTT.